What follows are 19 T cell receptor beta chains derived from one specimen sequenced in a study of blood T cells in healthy people across ages. Using a J-beta primer mix together with a sample-barcoded 5' primer, a second PCR was run for roughly 6 to 12 cycles. TCRdb re-called the 5' RACE reads with MiXCR, one entry per CDR3 protein. This sample has about 1.6 million distinct CDR3 sequences, with around 36% found just once. The material sequenced was blood. The source of these receptors is a woman younger than 45 in good health.

This clonotype has more than one count but fewer than ten. The chain recombines TRBV20-1 with TRBJ2-3; D not certain. V shed 7 bases and J shed 2 bases, with 16 bases lying between them. Germline loops: CDR1 DFQATT, CDR2 SNEGSKA (reference sequence). This CDR3 spans 14 amino acids. CDR3 bases: TGCAGTGTCTCTCCCCAGCGTATCACAGATACGCAGTATTTT. Translated: CSVSPQRITDTQYF.

About this clonotype itself: Being one base from a much bigger clone, this may be a read error. Without the conserved terminal phenylalanine or tryptophan, this CDR3 likely stems from a read error. V gene TRBV10-3 combines with J gene TRBJ2-5; 7 bases are shared with TRBD1. CDR1 and CDR2 from the germline V gene are ENHRY and SYGVKD. The CDR3 contains 15 residues. After removal of 9 bases from V and 5 bases from J, the junction contained 15 bases not matched to a gene. The CDR3 DNA follows: TGTGCCATTGGCGAGGGGGCAGAGTATGGGGAGACCCAGTACTGC. Protein: CAIGEGAEYGETQYC.

In this sample, this clonotype turned up a few times. This chain joins TRBV4-2 and TRBJ1-1; tentative D call: TRBD1 (5 bases). This CDR3 is built from 16 residues. Between the trimmed V and J ends, which lost 1 base and 0 bases, there was a span of 12 bases. Looked up from germline, CDR1 is LGHNA and CDR2 is YNFKEQ. CDR3 nucleotide sequence: TGTGCCAGCAGCCAAGGAGGAGAGGGGATGAACACTGAAGCTTTCTTT. Protein sequence: CASSQGGEGMNTEAFF.

The genes are TRBV28 and TRBJ1-2; 8 nucleotides agree with TRBD1. Germline CDR1 and CDR2: MDHEN and SYDVKM. The trim removed 5 bases at V and 8 bases at J, leaving 10 bases unmatched. The CDR3 is 14 amino acids. CDR3 region: CASSVAGTGRGYTF. CDR3 DNA sequence: TGTGCCAGCAGTGTGGCTGGGACAGGTAGGGGCTACACCTTC.

This chain links TRBV2 with TRBJ2-7; D uncertain. The J call is uncertain, as TRBJ2-5 better fits the DNA end. This CDR3 contains 14 residues. Germline V gene sequence: CDR1 SNHLY, CDR2 FYNNEI. In DNA form, the CDR3 reads TGTGCCAGCAGCTTGGCAGCCGTTCCGGAGACCCAGTACTTC. Translating gives CASSLAAVPETQYF.

The CDR3 spells CSASGLDGELFF. CDR3 in DNA: TGCAGTGCTAGTGGATTGGACGGGGAGCTGTTTTTT. This chain joins TRBV20-1 and TRBJ2-2, with no clear D. The CDR3 is made up of 12 amino acids. V gave up 3 bases and J gave up 7 bases, with 9 bases separating them. Germline V gene lookup returns CDR1 DFQATT and CDR2 SNEGSKA (reference sequence).

This rearrangement joins TRBV20-1 to TRBJ1-1, with D tentatively TRBD1 (5 bases). CDR3 size: 15 residues. CDR1 is DFQATT, CDR2 SNEGSKA, per germline (reference sequence). The V gene lost 0 bases and the J gene lost 4 bases, with 15 bases spanning the gap. As DNA, the CDR3 is TGCAGTGCTAGAGATGATGGGCAGGGTCCCACTGAAGCTTTCTTT. Encoded protein: CSARDDGQGPTEAFF.

Notes on this clonotype: Relative to the germline gene, one junction end is altered; a read error may explain this. This rearrangement joins TRBV6-2 or TRBV6-3 to TRBJ2-3; D is perhaps TRBD1 or TRBD2 (5 bases each). Germline V lookup: CDR1 MNHEY, CDR2 SVGEGT. The CDR3 length is 15 residues. The DNA of the CDR3 is TGTGCCAACAGTTACGGGACGGAAATCACAGATACACAGTATTTT. Amino acid sequence: CANSYGTEITDTQYF.

This clonotype was counted only a few times. The chain couples TRBV6-6 to TRBJ2-7; the match to TRBD1 covers 10 bases. V lost 6 bases to trimming and J lost 11 bases; unmatched junction nucleotides: 13. The CDR3 loop spans 14 amino acids. Germline V gene sequence: CDR1 MNHNY, CDR2 SVGAGI (reference sequence). The CDR3 DNA sequence: TGTGCCAGCAGCCGGGACAGGGGCTCCCCGGGAGAGTACTTC. It encodes CASSRDRGSPGEYF.

The DNA for the CDR3 is TGCGCCAGCAGCCAAGATCGTACAGGGGGCGATGGCTACACCTTC. Amino acid sequence: CASSQDRTGGDGYTF. This sequence joins TRBV4-1 and TRBJ1-2; TRBD1 agrees at 9 bases. The V and J ends lost 0 bases and 6 bases, in that order; junction bases with no gene match: 5. This CDR3 comprises 15 residues. CDR1 is MGHRA, CDR2 YSYEKL, per germline.

This chain joins TRBV19 and TRBJ2-1; D tentatively reads TRBD1 or TRBD2 (6 bases each). V was trimmed by 6 bases and J by 4 bases, leaving 10 bases between them. This CDR3 has 13 amino acids. Germline V gene data show CDR1 as LNHDA and CDR2 as SQIVND (reference sequence). The CDR3 loop is CASRTRGYNEQFF. For the CDR3, the DNA is TGTGCCAGTAGGACTAGGGGGTACAATGAGCAGTTCTTC.

This clonotype has more than one count but fewer than ten. V is TRBV5-1 and J is TRBJ2-3, with 10 bases matching TRBD1. With V trimmed by 4 bases and J by 2 bases, 4 bases remained unmatched. The germline V gene has CDR1 SGHRS and CDR2 YFSETQ. CDR3 length: 15 amino acids. The CDR3 loop is CASSRDRGSTDTQYF. CDR3 sequence (DNA): TGCGCCAGCAGCCGGGACAGGGGCTCCACAGATACGCAGTATTTT.

The V call is TRBV24-1, the J call TRBJ2-5, with D possibly being TRBD1 (5 bases). V lost 3 bases and J 3 bases, leaving 13 bases between the germline ends. The CDR3 is made up of 15 amino acids. CDR1 KGHDR and CDR2 SFDVKD come from the germline V gene. For the CDR3, the DNA is TGTGCCACCAGTGATCCCTCTTCAGGGAAAGAGACCCAGTACTTC. Its translation is CATSDPSSGKETQYF.

This chain uses TRBV27 with TRBJ1-4; 8 bases match TRBD1. Germline loops: CDR1 MNHEY, CDR2 SMNVEV (reference sequence). Germline trimming cut 4 bases from V and 7 bases from J; bases unmatched to any gene: 2. CDR3 length: 13 amino acids. The CDR3 region has the DNA TGTGCCAGCAGTTGGCAGGGGGCTGAAAAACTGTTTTTT. It translates to CASSWQGAEKLFF.

As DNA, the CDR3 is TGTGCCAGCAGCGTCAGCTCGGGGGGGCCGGGCACCGGGGAGCTGTTTTTT. Its protein product is CASSVSSGGPGTGELFF. The chain couples TRBV9 to TRBJ2-2; 8 nucleotides line up with TRBD2. Germline assignment: CDR1 SGDLS and CDR2 YYNGEE. The CDR3 has 17 amino acids. Unmatched junction bases numbered 10, after V lost 2 bases and J lost 4 bases.

Notes on this clonotype: The junction shows a germline mismatch at one end, possibly a read error. The CDR3 DNA reads as TGCGCCAACAGCTTCACTAGCGGAGCTTACAATGAGCAGTTCTTC. Its translation: CANSFTSGAYNEQFF. This sequence joins TRBV5-1 and TRBJ2-1; 8 bases are shared with TRBD2. The CDR3 has 15 amino acids. The germline V gene encodes CDR1 SGHRS and CDR2 YFSETQ.

The rearrangement links TRBV5-6 to TRBJ2-3; 10 bases agree with TRBD2. CDR3 length: 15 amino acids. Germline V gene lookup returns CDR1 SGHDT and CDR2 YYEEEE. J was trimmed by 8 bases and V by 1 base; bases with no gene match: 7. Here the CDR3 reads CASSLIQRGGFTQYF. The CDR3 bases are TGTGCCAGCAGCTTGATCCAGCGGGGGGGCTTTACGCAGTATTTT.

V gene TRBV12-3 or TRBV12-4 combines with J gene TRBJ2-3; D is perhaps TRBD1 or TRBD2 (5 bases each). The CDR3 loop spans 15 amino acids. Trimming took 2 bases from V and 4 from J, leaving 13 bases between them. This CDR3 reads CASSLLGGGADTQYF. DNA of the CDR3: TGTGCCAGCAGTTTATTGGGTGGGGGAGCAGATACGCAGTATTTT.

This clonotype showed up just a few times. The chain links TRBV29-1 to TRBJ2-1, with a tentative D call TRBD2 (5 bases). This CDR3 contains 13 residues. Germline loops: CDR1 SQVTM, CDR2 ANQGSEA. Trimming stripped 3 bases from V and 13 bases from J, with 19 bases between. The CDR3 nucleotides are TGCAGCGTTGATGAGGGAAGGTTACCAGGACAGTTCTTC. The encoded protein is CSVDEGRLPGQFF.